This T cell receptor beta chain was obtained from a study of cytomegalovirus exposure and HLA in healthy donors. In the PCR, 60 Vbeta and 13 Jbeta primers were used. Measured with immunoSEQ multiplex PCR; TCRdb has only the in-frame clones, and not every one. The repertoire holds 150,000 to 200,000 clones, with over 75% as singletons. Study observations and caveats: Researchers reported in a later analysis that a missense DCLRE1C variant was tied to TCR beta V- and J-gene trimming. Confirmation was obtained in vitro that a few CMV-associated chains are specific for CMV antigens. Common viral pathogens (according to a later analysis) appeared linked to several of the most significant clusters. Data from an earlier analysis indicated that most TCR beta V segments were productive either about 90% or about 30% of the time.

A word on this clone: Antigen: not known.

V lost 3 bases, J lost 0 bases, and 8 bases lay in between. The CDR3 runs to 14 residues. Per germline, CDR1 MDHEN and CDR2 SYDVKM. The chain joins TRBV28 to TRBJ1-2; D is unclear. The sequence came from a woman in her thirties in good health and CMV-seronegative. The material sequenced was PBMCs. CDR3: CASSFGRPNYGYTF. The CDR3 DNA is TGTGCCAGCAGTTTTGGGAGGCCTAACTATGGCTACACCTTC.